Sequencing of this TCR beta chain was carried out in a study of neurological immune-mediated disorders. Study-wide results and limits: TCR clonal expansion peaked in HTLV-1-associated myelopathy patients and was lowest in multiple sclerosis patients.

TCRdb reprocessed the 5' RACE reads via MiXCR and lists one record per CDR3 protein. This table has 45,000 to 65,000 distinct CDR3 sequences, 4.2% appearing once. In its sample, this clonotype was seen a few times. The antigen remains undetermined. The length of the CDR3 is 13 residues. Germline V CDR1 and CDR2: SGHRS, YFSETQ. V was shortened by 3 bases and J by 7 bases, with 14 bases between the two germline ends. The origin of this receptor is a middle-aged man with multiple sclerosis. Sequenced sample: PBMCs. This chain uses TRBV5-1 with TRBJ2-7; D remains ambiguous. CDR3 region: CASSSWPPGEQYF. CDR3 bases: TGCGCCAGCAGCTCCTGGCCCCCCGGGGAGCAGTACTTC.